This TCR beta chain was recovered during a study of T cell changes during pregnancy in multiple sclerosis. Clones were read by immunoSEQ multiplex PCR, and TCRdb kept only the in-frame ones, dropping some. The sample has roughly 27,000 clones; over 65% are singletons. This CDR3 is built from 13 residues. From germline, CDR1 is SEHNR and CDR2 FQNEAQ (reference sequence). The junction had 9 bases not matched to a gene; V was cut back by 7 bases and J by 6 bases. The sample consisted of CD8+ T cells from peripheral blood mononuclear cells, taken after pregnancy. The source of this sequence is a female donor with multiple sclerosis, enrolled in a pregnancy study. The chain is built from TRBV7-9 and TRBJ2-7, with 7 bases fitting TRBD2. CDR3 loop: CASISEGGSEQYF. The CDR3, as DNA: TGTGCCAGCATCTCAGAGGGAGGGTCCGAGCAGTACTTC.